Presented here are 10 T cell receptor beta chains from one specimen sequenced in a study of metastatic and nonmetastatic thyroid tumors. All patients reached thyroid surgery having received no treatment beforehand. TCRdb re-clonotyped the PCR reads via MiXCR. The table records roughly 30,000 clones, 3.7% of them present only once. Sequencing was carried out using blood. Receptors originate from a male donor with papillary thyroid cancer or a benign thyroid nodule (not recorded which). Some clones in this sample may be carry-over from other donors' samples.

Worth noting for this clone: A much larger clone is a single base away; this may be a read error. V usage is TRBV6-1 and J usage is TRBJ2-7, with 14 bases fitting TRBD2. The length of the CDR3 is 15 residues. Per the germline V gene, CDR1 is MNHNS and CDR2 is SASEGT. CDR3 sequence reads: CAISEGTSGSYEQYF. CDR3 nucleotides: TGTGCCATCAGTGAAGGGACTAGCGGGAGTTACGAGCAGTACTTC.

This clone occurred a few times. The genes are TRBV20-1 and TRBJ2-7; tentatively, D is TRBD2 (6 bases). The CDR3 covers 15 residues. Germline V CDR1 and CDR2: DFQATT, SNEGSKA (reference sequence). Trimming pared 0 bases from V and 4 bases from J, leaving 16 bases between. In nucleotides, the CDR3 is TGCAGTGCTAGAGATCTAACGGGAGTTGGGTACGAGCAGTACTTC. Amino acid sequence: CSARDLTGVGYEQYF.

This clone was observed at least ten times. The chain links TRBV11-2 to TRBJ2-3; possibly TRBD1 or TRBD2 for D (6 bases each). With 5 bases removed from V and 12 bases from J, the gap between germline ends came to 12 bases. Germline V gene lookup returns CDR1 SGHAT and CDR2 FQNNGV. The CDR3 is made up of 11 amino acids. CDR3 protein: CASSRGPVQYF. CDR3 in DNA: TGTGCCAGCAGCCGGGGGCCCGTTCAGTATTTT.

Many counts were recorded for this clone. V and J are TRBV19 and TRBJ2-7; the D call may be TRBD1 or TRBD2 (5 bases each). Trimming cost V 4 bases and J 3 bases, with 19 bases left between them. In germline, CDR1 is LNHDA, CDR2 SQIVND (reference sequence). The CDR3 contains 16 residues. The CDR3 nucleotides read TGTGCCAGTAGTAGTGGGAGCCAGGGTGCATTCTACGAGCAGTACTTC. Translation: CASSSGSQGAFYEQYF.

About this clone itself: A much larger clone lies a single base off, so this may be a read error. Other DNA sequences in the same sample also yield this CDR3. J is TRBJ2-3 and V is TRBV4-1; TRBD2 matches 13 bases. The trim removed 2 bases at V and 7 bases at J, leaving 6 bases unmatched. Per the germline V gene, CDR1 is MGHRA and CDR2 is YSYEKL. The length of the CDR3 is 16 residues. DNA of the CDR3: TGCGCCAGCAGCCAATCTACTAGCGGGAGGGGTTATACGCAGTATTTT. Residues: CASSQSTSGRGYTQYF.

This clone was counted at least ten times. This chain connects TRBV7-9 to TRBJ1-5, with D possibly TRBD1 on 5 matching bases. The germline V gene encodes CDR1 SEHNR and CDR2 FQNEAQ (reference sequence). The V end was cut by 1 base, the J end by 11 bases, with 21 bases between. The CDR3 has 16 amino acids. The chain's CDR3 is CASSLVRGRVRETQHF. CDR3 sequence (DNA): TGTGCCAGCAGCTTAGTTAGGGGCAGGGTGAGAGAGACCCAGCATTTT.

The chain combines TRBV27 with TRBJ1-5, with 8 bases matching TRBD1. CDR3 length: 14 amino acids. Germline V gene sequence: CDR1 MNHEY, CDR2 SMNVEV (reference sequence). Unmatched junction bases numbered 9, after V lost 7 bases and J lost 7 bases. CDR3 amino acids: CASIWGQAGQPQHF. The CDR3 bases are TGTGCCAGCATTTGGGGACAGGCAGGCCAGCCCCAGCATTTT.

The chain has TRBV29-1 and TRBJ2-1, with 8 bases fitting TRBD2. Germline V gene data show CDR1 as SQVTM and CDR2 as ANQGSEA. With 1 base clipped from V and 16 bases from J, the junction kept 9 bases outside the gene matches. The length of the CDR3 is 12 residues. In DNA form, the CDR3 reads TGCAGCGTTGAAGGGCGGGAGGAAATTGAATTCTTC. It is translated as CSVEGREEIEFF.

This clone was found many times. V is TRBV6-2 or TRBV6-3 and J is TRBJ2-3, with a possible D match to TRBD2 (6 bases). Germline assignment: CDR1 MNHEY and CDR2 SVGEGT. The CDR3 totals 16 residues. Deletions cut 0 bases from V and 2 bases from J, with 12 bases between. This chain's CDR3 is CASSYSPGAATDTQYF. The CDR3 DNA reads as TGTGCCAGCAGTTACTCCCCGGGAGCGGCCACAGATACGCAGTATTTT.

This clone was detected a few times. The J gene is TRBJ2-6, the V gene TRBV4-1; perhaps TRBD2 as D (7 bases). CDR3 length: 18 amino acids. V dropped 4 bases and J dropped 3 bases, with 19 bases sitting between them. The germline CDR1 and CDR2 sequences are MGHRA and YSYEKL. In nucleotides, the CDR3 is TGCGCCAGCAGCCCCGAAGGGGGGGGGGGCAATGGGGCCAACGTCCTGACTTTC. Translated, it gives CASSPEGGGGNGANVLTF.